Each of the 28 T cell receptor beta chains below was sequenced from the same sample in a study of blood T cell repertoires in COVID-19. Produced via immunoSEQ multiplex PCR; TCRdb's table is partial and in-frame only. The sample carries tens of thousands of clones, 90% recorded once. The sequencing input was peripheral blood. The receptor set was obtained from a man aged 50 to 60 with active COVID-19.

This chain uses TRBV7-8 with TRBJ1-5; 9 bases are shared with TRBD1. V gave up 3 bases and J gave up 0 bases; unmatched junction bases: 6. This CDR3 region has 17 residues. The V gene's germline CDR1 is SGHVS and CDR2 FQNEAQ. CDR3 sequence: CASSLRTGAYSNQPQHF. Written as DNA, the CDR3 is TGTGCCAGCAGCTTGAGGACAGGGGCTTATAGCAATCAGCCCCAGCATTTT.

The V gene is TRBV5-4, the J gene TRBJ1-1; D not resolved. The V gene lost 4 bases and the J gene lost 1 base, with 14 bases spanning the gap. Germline lookup yields CDR1 SGHNT and CDR2 YYREEE (reference sequence). The CDR3 is 15 residues long. CDR3 coding DNA: TGTGCCAGCAGCCCGAGTTTGGGCAGGAACACTGAAGCTTTCTTT. It specifies CASSPSLGRNTEAFF. The full variable domain, in which reference TRBV5-4 and TRBJ1-1 provide the parts outside the CDR3, is ETGVTQSPTHLIKTRGQQVTLRCSSQSGHNTVSWYQQALGQGPQFIFQYYREEENGRGNFPPRFSGLQFPNYSSELNVNALELDDSALYLCASSPSLGRNTEAFFGQGTRLTVV.

This clone was observed a few times. The chain recombines TRBV25-1 with TRBJ1-5; 10 bases map to TRBD1. This CDR3 spans 16 amino acids. CDR1 MGHDK and CDR2 SYGVNS come from the germline V gene. J gave up 2 bases and V 5 bases, and 6 bases lay outside the gene matches. The CDR3 region has the DNA TGTGCCAGCAGTCCTAGGGACAGGGGACGCAATCAGCCCCAGCATTTT. It yields the protein CASSPRDRGRNQPQHF.

This clone was observed once. The genes are TRBV2 and TRBJ2-1; D unclear. V was trimmed by 2 bases and J by 10 bases, leaving 9 bases between them. Germline V gives CDR1 SNHLY, CDR2 FYNNEI. This CDR3 has 12 amino acids. The CDR3 spells CASSEITLEQFF. The CDR3 region has the DNA TGTGCCAGCAGTGAAATTACTTTGGAGCAGTTCTTC.

V is TRBV10-1 and J is TRBJ2-3; TRBD1 matches at 7 bases. Germline loops: CDR1 WNHNN, CDR2 SYGVQD (reference sequence). The CDR3 runs 16 residues. V lost 6 bases, J lost 6 bases, and 15 bases stayed unmatched. The CDR3 protein is CASSWKPGQNKDTQYF. In nucleotides, the CDR3 is TGCGCCAGCAGCTGGAAACCGGGACAGAACAAGGATACGCAGTATTTT.

This clone is labeled as medium-sized (0.01 to 0.1%). The CDR3 DNA sequence: TGTGCCAGCAGCGTACTTCTCGGCGGGGGCCATAATGAGCAGTTCTTC. Translated, it gives CASSVLLGGGHNEQFF. The chain has TRBV9 and TRBJ2-1, with D possibly being TRBD2 (7 bases). V was pared by 1 base and J by 7 bases, with 18 bases between. CDR1 and CDR2 (germline): SGDLS, YYNGEE. This CDR3 region has 16 residues.

In this sample, this clone turned up a few times. This chain connects TRBV2 to TRBJ2-1, with 13 positions matching TRBD2. Germline V lookup: CDR1 SNHLY, CDR2 FYNNEI. The CDR3 runs 20 residues. The V segment lost 8 bases and the J segment 0 bases; nucleotides outside the gene matches: 16. The CDR3 here is CASHSSLGLAGASSYNEQFF. CDR3 nucleotides: TGTGCCAGCCACTCTTCTCTCGGACTAGCGGGGGCAAGCTCCTACAATGAGCAGTTCTTC.

The chain is built from TRBV3-1 (or the pseudogene TRBV3-2) and TRBJ2-1; 11 positions match TRBD2. The CDR3 sequence is 16 residues long. Germline assignment: CDR1 LGHDT and CDR2 YNNKEL (reference sequence). V trimming: 4 bases; J trimming: 0 bases; junction bases outside the gene matches: 2. CDR3 in DNA: TGTGCCAGCAGCCCTCTAGCGGGGGGCTCCTACAATGAGCAGTTCTTC. Translation gives CASSPLAGGSYNEQFF.

This clone came up a few times. This chain joins TRBV5-1 and TRBJ2-7, with 8 bases aligning to TRBD2. Germline V CDR1 and CDR2: SGHRS, YFSETQ. The trim removed 0 bases at V and 3 bases at J, leaving 8 bases unmatched. The CDR3 is 16 amino acids. CDR3 loop: CASSLGLAGGFYEQYF. Here the CDR3 DNA reads TGCGCCAGCAGCTTGGGACTGGCGGGGGGTTTCTACGAGCAGTACTTC.

The chain recombines TRBV11-2 with TRBJ2-2; no firm D call. V lost 0 bases and J lost 13, with 12 bases in between. Germline-derived CDR1 and CDR2 are SGHAT and FQNNGV. The CDR3 loop spans 13 amino acids. The DNA of the CDR3 is TGTGCCAGCAGCTTAGATCGGTCCGCTTCGCTGTTTTTT. Translation gives CASSLDRSASLFF.

The genes are TRBV9 and TRBJ2-3, with D unclear. CDR1 and CDR2 (germline): SGDLS, YYNGEE. The CDR3 runs to 15 residues. The V and J ends lost 0 bases and 0 bases respectively, with 8 bases between them. CDR3: CASSVAPSSTDTQYF. The CDR3 DNA reads TGTGCCAGCAGCGTAGCCCCTAGTAGCACAGATACGCAGTATTTT.

The rearrangement uses TRBV29-1 and TRBJ2-1; TRBD1 might be the D (6 bases). The germline V gene encodes CDR1 SQVTM and CDR2 ANQGSEA. The V end was cut by 3 bases, the J end by 7 bases, with 19 bases between. This CDR3 has 15 residues. The CDR3 spells CSVEVRDTKKNEQFF. CDR3 bases: TGCAGCGTTGAGGTCCGGGACACTAAAAAAAATGAGCAGTTCTTC.

This clone was found once. The chain combines TRBV6-4 with TRBJ2-1, with a tentative D call TRBD2 (5 bases). V lost 2 bases and J 8 bases, leaving 10 bases between the germline ends. CDR3 length: 13 amino acids. Germline CDR1 reads MRHNA; CDR2 reads SNTAGT. CDR3 sequence reads: CASSDRAEDEQFF. The DNA of the CDR3 is TGTGCCAGCAGTGACAGAGCGGAGGATGAGCAGTTCTTC.

The CDR3 spells CASTFSEDSPLHF. Written as DNA, the CDR3 is TGTGCCAGCACCTTTTCGGAGGATTCACCCCTCCACTTT. The V and J genes are TRBV25-1 and TRBJ1-6, with unresolved D. The V end lost 7 bases, the J end lost 8 bases, and 12 bases lay between the germline ends. The CDR3 contains 13 residues. Germline lookup yields CDR1 MGHDK and CDR2 SYGVNS.

The V gene is TRBV29-1, the J gene TRBJ2-1; 7 bases are shared with TRBD2. CDR3 size: 16 residues. V dropped 4 bases and J dropped 5; count of bases not matched to a gene: 14. Germline loops: CDR1 SQVTM, CDR2 ANQGSEA. The CDR3 reads CSVGGLVAGLDNEQFF. CDR3 bases: TGCAGCGTTGGTGGGCTCGTAGCGGGTCTTGACAATGAGCAGTTCTTC.

A single count supports this clone. The chain recombines TRBV12-3 or TRBV12-4 with TRBJ1-2; the D is unclear. The ends were cut back, 2 bases at V and 2 bases at J, with 6 bases in the middle. The CDR3 has 13 residues. The CDR3 is CASSLPPNYGYTF. The CDR3 DNA reads TGTGCCAGCAGTTTACCCCCAAACTATGGCTACACCTTC.

V and J are TRBV6-5 and TRBJ1-1, with D possibly matching TRBD1 (6 bases). Per the germline V gene, CDR1 is MNHEY and CDR2 is SVGAGI. Trimming stripped 10 bases from V and 5 bases from J, with 23 bases between. This CDR3 contains 15 residues. For the CDR3, the DNA is TGTGCCACCAAGACAGGCCCTTTGGATGGGACTGAAGCTTTCTTT. It translates to CATKTGPLDGTEAFF.

This chain uses TRBV5-4 with TRBJ1-2, with D possibly matching TRBD1 (5 bases). This CDR3 has 16 residues. V lost 4 bases to trimming and J lost 8 bases, with 24 bases between them. CDR1 and CDR2 from the germline V gene are SGHNT and YYREEE (reference sequence). CDR3 DNA: TGTGCCAGCAGCCCCGCCAAGTCCAGGGCAGAAGGGGGCTACACCTTC. Protein product: CASSPAKSRAEGGYTF.

The CDR3 spells CASKPGQGGPSPLHF. The CDR3 bases are TGTGCCAGTAAACCGGGACAGGGGGGGCCCTCACCCCTCCACTTT. This chain connects TRBV19 to TRBJ1-6, with TRBD1 matching over 11 bases. The V and J ends lost 7 bases and 10 bases, in that order; junction bases with no gene match: 9. This CDR3 is built from 15 residues. Germline V gives CDR1 LNHDA, CDR2 SQIVND (reference sequence).

The rearrangement joins TRBV19 to TRBJ1-1; D gene unclear. This CDR3 is 11 amino acids long. From germline, CDR1 is LNHDA and CDR2 SQIVND (reference sequence). V gave up 10 bases and J gave up 7 bases, with 13 bases separating them. CDR3 coding DNA: TGTGCCACCGTGGGGAGGCTTGAAGCTTTCTTT. Translated, it gives CATVGRLEAFF.

The chain uses TRBV6-2 or TRBV6-3 and TRBJ2-1, with 9 bases matching TRBD1. This CDR3 is built from 15 residues. Unmatched junction bases numbered 6, after V lost 5 bases and J lost 4 bases. Germline assignment: CDR1 MNHEY and CDR2 SVGEGT. CDR3 protein: CASSAGQGTYNEQFF. The CDR3 DNA reads TGTGCCAGCAGTGCAGGACAGGGGACATACAATGAGCAGTTCTTC.

This clone showed up just once. The chain has TRBV9 and TRBJ2-7; D remains ambiguous. The V end lost 2 bases, the J end lost 5 bases, and 14 bases lay between the germline ends. CDR1 is SGDLS, CDR2 YYNGEE, per germline. The CDR3 consists of 14 residues. The CDR3 protein is CASSVTTSSHEQYF. The CDR3 nucleotides are TGTGCCAGCAGCGTGACGACTTCCAGTCACGAGCAGTACTTC.

The chain carries TRBV6-2 or TRBV6-3 and TRBJ1-1; D is unclear. This CDR3 comprises 14 residues. Trimming cost V 2 bases and J 2 bases, with 9 bases left between them. The germline CDR1 and CDR2 sequences are MNHEY and SVGEGT. The DNA of the CDR3 is TGTGCCAGCAGTTACAGAGAAACCAACACTGAAGCTTTCTTT. Protein sequence: CASSYRETNTEAFF.

The chain recombines TRBV21-1 with TRBJ2-6; no DNA check was done on the table's D call, TRBD1. TRBV21-1 is a pseudogene locus. This CDR3 region has 16 residues. CDR3 region: CANEMTGGLGANVLTF. Written as DNA, the CDR3 is TGTGCCAACGAAATGACAGGGGGCCTGGGGGCCAACGTCCTGACTTTC.

This clone was found once. Other DNA sequences from this sample encode an identical CDR3 as well. The rearrangement links TRBV28 to TRBJ2-7, with D unclear. The CDR3 length is 13 residues. The germline CDR1 and CDR2 sequences are MDHEN and SYDVKM. V lost 3 bases and J lost 0, with 6 bases in between. The CDR3 reads CASSLGSSYEQYF. Written as DNA, the CDR3 is TGTGCCAGCAGTTTGGGCAGCTCCTACGAGCAGTACTTC.

The rearrangement uses TRBV6-5 and TRBJ1-4; a weak D match, TRBD1 (5 bases). Trimming cost V 5 bases and J 9 bases, with 16 bases left between them. The germline gives CDR1 MNHEY, CDR2 SVGAGI. This CDR3 has 14 amino acids. The chain's CDR3 is CASSQGGSSQKLFF. As DNA, the CDR3 is TGTGCCAGCAGTCAGGGAGGAAGTTCCCAAAAACTGTTTTTT.

In its sample, this clone was seen a few times. The chain recombines TRBV2 with TRBJ1-2; unclear D gene. Per germline, CDR1 SNHLY and CDR2 FYNNEI. The CDR3 runs to 13 residues. Trimming stripped 6 bases from V and 8 bases from J, with 16 bases between. Here the CDR3 DNA reads TGTGCCAGCAGCGAAAGCTGGTCGGGGGGCTACACCTTC. Encoded protein: CASSESWSGGYTF.

This clone has just a few counts. The chain joins TRBV5-1 to TRBJ1-6, with D uncertain. This CDR3 region has 14 residues. Germline V lookup: CDR1 SGHRS, CDR2 YFSETQ. V was cut by 1 base and J by 10 bases, with 12 bases left in between. The CDR3 bases are TGCGCCAGCAGCTTGAGCCTGAGGAGATCACCCCTCCACTTT. Amino acid sequence: CASSLSLRRSPLHF.